This entry lists 32 T cell receptor beta chains sequenced from one sample in a study of blood T cells in healthy people across ages. A second PCR, run for roughly 7 to 12 cycles, used a sample-barcoded 5' primer plus a J-beta primer mix. TCRdb reprocessed the 5' RACE reads with MiXCR, giving one entry per CDR3 protein. The sample has some 880,000 distinct CDR3 sequences; about 34% are singletons. Sequenced input: blood. Receptors were obtained from a man aged 18 to 29 in good health.

This clonotype showed up just a few times. This chain links TRBV19 with TRBJ1-5; D uncertain. Germline lookup yields CDR1 LNHDA and CDR2 SQIVND (reference sequence). V lost 0 bases, J lost 4 bases, and 10 bases lay in between. This CDR3 spans 15 amino acids. In DNA, the CDR3 is TGTGCCAGTAGTATAGAAGAACAGATAAATCAGCCCCAGCATTTT. Its translation: CASSIEEQINQPQHF.

The chain has TRBV25-1 and TRBJ1-2; D unclear. The CDR3 is 14 amino acids. In germline, CDR1 is MGHDK, CDR2 SYGVNS. Trimming cost V 2 bases and J 4 bases, with 11 bases left between them. This CDR3 is CASSEAGAAYGYTF. The CDR3 nucleotides read TGTGCCAGCAGTGAAGCAGGTGCGGCCTATGGCTACACCTTC.

In nucleotides, the CDR3 is TGTGCCAGCAGCTTAAGGTCCGGGGACCGCACCTACGAGCAGTACTTC. Protein sequence: CASSLRSGDRTYEQYF. The gene calls are TRBV7-2 and TRBJ2-7; D tentatively reads TRBD1 or TRBD2 (5 bases each). Germline loops: CDR1 SGHTA, CDR2 FQGNSA. V was trimmed by 2 bases and J by 2 bases, leaving 16 bases between them. The CDR3 runs to 16 residues.

The chain joins TRBV10-3 to TRBJ2-5; 10 bases agree with TRBD1. J gave up 2 bases and V 6 bases, and 6 bases lay outside the gene matches. The length of the CDR3 is 15 residues. CDR1 is ENHRY and CDR2 is SYGVKD in the germline V gene. The DNA for the CDR3 is TGTGCCATCAGCGACCGGGACAGGGGACAAGAGACCCAGTACTTC. Residues: CAISDRDRGQETQYF.

About this clonotype: A read error may account for a junction end that differs from germline. The gene calls are TRBV3-1 and TRBJ2-5; D is perhaps TRBD1 (5 bases). This CDR3 contains 14 residues. CDR1 and CDR2 from the germline V gene are LGHDT and YNNKEL (reference sequence). CDR3 nucleotides: TGTGTCAGCAGCTTGATGGGGCCAAAGGAGACCCAGTACTTC. Its protein product is CVSSLMGPKETQYF.

This clonotype was detected ten times or more. This sequence joins TRBV20-1 and TRBJ2-3; TRBD1 agrees at 7 bases. The CDR3 extends over 16 amino acids. V was pared by 1 base and J by 6 bases, with 13 bases of the junction left unmatched. Germline V gene lookup returns CDR1 DFQATT and CDR2 SNEGSKA (reference sequence). The CDR3 DNA reads as TGCAGTGCTAGAGGGGGAGACAGGGCCAGGATGGATACGCAGTATTTT. Translated: CSARGGDRARMDTQYF.

For the CDR3, the DNA is TGTGCCAGCAGCACGACTAGCACCACCGGGGAGCTGTTTTTT. Protein sequence: CASSTTSTTGELFF. V usage is TRBV6-5 and J usage is TRBJ2-2; the match to TRBD2 covers 7 bases. The J segment lost 4 bases and the V segment lost 6 bases, leaving 5 bases of the junction unmatched. CDR3 size: 14 residues. CDR1 is MNHEY, CDR2 SVGAGI, per germline.

The gene calls are TRBV21-1 and TRBJ2-3; the table's D gene call, TRBD2, was not cross checked with the DNA. TRBV21-1 is reported as a pseudogene. This CDR3 spans 17 amino acids. CDR3 amino acids: CASSNQTSGGRADTQYF. CDR3 nucleotides: TGTGCCAGCAGCAATCAGACTAGCGGGGGCCGTGCAGATACGCAGTATTTT.

The gene calls are TRBV4-1 and TRBJ2-5; tentative D call: TRBD2 (6 bases). V shed 2 bases and J shed 11 bases, with 24 bases lying between them. There are 16 residues in the CDR3. Per germline, CDR1 MGHRA and CDR2 YSYEKL. CDR3 protein: CASSQTGRGMLDEQYF. CDR3 in DNA: TGCGCCAGCAGCCAAACGGGTCGGGGGATGTTGGATGAGCAGTACTTC.

As to this clonotype: A read error is possible here, since a much larger clone lies one base away. The chain is built from TRBV5-5 and TRBJ2-1; the D is unclear. Looked up from germline, CDR1 is SGHKS and CDR2 is YYEKEE (reference sequence). This CDR3 region has 15 residues. The CDR3 nucleotides read TGTGCCAGCAGCTTGTTTGTGGGCTCCCACAATGAGCAGTTCTTC. Amino acid sequence: CASSLFVGSHNEQFF.

This chain joins TRBV2 and TRBJ2-7; 9 positions match TRBD2. CDR3 length: 15 residues. The V gene's germline CDR1 is SNHLY and CDR2 FYNNEI. The V and J ends lost 3 bases and 0 bases, in that order; junction bases with no gene match: 3. In DNA form, the CDR3 reads TGTGCCAGCAGTGAGAAGCGGGAGGTCTCCTACGAGCAGTACTTC. Translated, it gives CASSEKREVSYEQYF.

A single count supports this clonotype. The J gene is TRBJ2-7, the V gene TRBV5-6; the match to TRBD1 covers 8 bases. This CDR3 is built from 14 residues. Germline values: CDR1 SGHDT, CDR2 YYEEEE. The junction had 6 bases not matched to a gene; V was cut back by 5 bases and J by 2 bases. The CDR3 nucleotides read TGTGCCAGCAGGAGCCGGGACAGGCCCTACGAGCAGTACTTC. This codes for CASRSRDRPYEQYF.

The table lists this clonotype with many counts. V and J are TRBV4-2 and TRBJ2-1, with unresolved D. The CDR3 covers 12 residues. Germline assignment: CDR1 LGHNA and CDR2 YNFKEQ. With 6 bases removed from V and 5 bases from J, the gap between germline ends came to 8 bases. The CDR3: CASSQINNEQFF. DNA of the CDR3: TGTGCCAGCAGTCAGATTAACAATGAGCAGTTCTTC.

The genes are TRBV7-2 and TRBJ2-7; D not resolved. This CDR3 is 13 amino acids long. V shed 1 base and J shed 7 bases, with 11 bases lying between them. Germline V gives CDR1 SGHTA, CDR2 FQGNSA. The CDR3 DNA sequence: TGTGCCAGCAGCTTAGGGTTGAGAAATGAGCAGTACTTC. This translates into CASSLGLRNEQYF.

This clonotype was found a few times. The rearrangement joins TRBV11-3 to TRBJ2-4, with TRBD2 as a possible D gene (7 bases). Trimming left V 5 bases short and J 11 bases short, with 19 bases between. Germline V CDR1 and CDR2: SGHNT, YENEEA. The CDR3 runs 14 residues. CDR3 loop: CASSQGQGGDVQYF. As DNA, the CDR3 is TGTGCCAGCAGCCAGGGGCAGGGAGGGGACGTTCAGTACTTC. Supplemented by reference TRBV11-3 and TRBJ2-4, the full variable domain reads EAGVVQSPRYKIIEKKQPVAFWCNPISGHNTLYWYLQNLGQGPELLIRYENEEAVDDSQLPKDRFSAERLKGVDSTLKIQPAELGDSAVYLCASSQGQGGDVQYFGAGTRLSVL.

This chain links TRBV5-6 with TRBJ2-2; 8 bases map to TRBD2. Trimming removed 1 base from V and 0 bases from J; junction bases left unmatched: 2. Per the germline V gene, CDR1 is SGHDT and CDR2 is YYEEEE. CDR3 length equals 16 residues. CDR3 protein: CASSLRLATNTGELFF. The CDR3 nucleotides are TGTGCCAGCAGCTTGAGACTAGCGACGAACACCGGGGAGCTGTTTTTT.

CDR3 sequence (DNA): TGCGCCAGCACAGGGACGGATAATTCACCCCTCCACTTT. Translation gives CASTGTDNSPLHF. This sequence joins TRBV5-1 and TRBJ1-6, with D perhaps TRBD1 (5 bases). V shed 6 bases and J shed 5 bases, with 9 bases lying between them. The CDR3 is made up of 13 amino acids. Germline V lookup: CDR1 SGHRS, CDR2 YFSETQ.

V is TRBV12-3 or TRBV12-4 and J is TRBJ2-5; weak D call: TRBD1 (5 bases). Trimming removed 6 bases from V and 11 bases from J, with 16 bases in between. This CDR3 has 12 amino acids. The CDR3 sequence is CASRSPSGKQYF. The CDR3 DNA is TGTGCCAGCAGATCACCTTCAGGGAAGCAGTACTTC.

A remark on this clonotype: Since a much larger clone is just one base distant, this may be a read error. The chain has TRBV7-6 and TRBJ2-1; perhaps TRBD2 as D (5 bases). CDR3 size: 16 residues. Deletions cut 1 base from V and 5 bases from J, with 15 bases between. Germline CDR1 reads SGHVS; CDR2 reads FNYEAQ. The CDR3, as DNA: TGTGCCAGCAGCTTAGAGGGAGAGGAGCGGAACAATGAGCAGTTCTTC. Its protein product is CASSLEGEERNNEQFF.

The genes are TRBV12-3 or TRBV12-4 and TRBJ1-2, with D possibly TRBD1 on 6 matching bases. This CDR3 has 16 amino acids. V dropped 6 bases and J dropped 3 bases, with 20 bases sitting between them. The CDR3: CASRPDRTSPYYGYTF. For the CDR3, the DNA is TGTGCCAGCAGACCTGACAGGACCTCTCCCTACTATGGCTACACCTTC.

The rearrangement uses TRBV2 and TRBJ2-5; 7 bases map to TRBD1. There are 12 residues in the CDR3. The V and J ends lost 9 bases and 11 bases, in that order; junction bases with no gene match: 12. Germline CDR1 and CDR2: SNHLY and FYNNEI. The CDR3 region is CASTGVIEWQYF. The CDR3, as DNA: TGTGCCAGTACAGGGGTTATTGAATGGCAGTACTTC.

This clonotype has more than one count but fewer than ten. CDR3 region: CASSASRGGRDGYTF. Written as DNA, the CDR3 is TGTGCCAGTAGTGCAAGCAGGGGAGGAAGGGATGGCTACACCTTC. The chain is built from TRBV19 and TRBJ1-2; tentatively, D is TRBD1 (6 bases). The germline V and J ends were trimmed by 5 bases and 6 bases, with 19 bases remaining between them. The germline V gene has CDR1 LNHDA and CDR2 SQIVND (reference sequence). CDR3 length equals 15 residues.

This clonotype was seen only a few times. The J gene is TRBJ1-2, the V gene TRBV12-3 or TRBV12-4; D gene ambiguous. The CDR3 contains 13 residues. V gave up 2 bases and J gave up 5 bases, with 9 bases separating them. CDR3 residues: CASSLQAGYGYTF. In DNA, the CDR3 is TGTGCCAGCAGTTTACAGGCCGGTTATGGCTACACCTTC.

This clonotype has only a few counts. This chain connects TRBV7-9 to TRBJ1-4, with 8 bases matching TRBD1. The CDR3 contains 15 residues. V dropped 2 bases and J dropped 7; count of bases not matched to a gene: 6. Looked up from germline, CDR1 is SEHNR and CDR2 is FQNEAQ (reference sequence). The CDR3 DNA reads as TGTGCCAGCAGCTTACCGACAGGGGATAGTGAAAAACTGTTTTTT. Protein product: CASSLPTGDSEKLFF.

The sample holds a few counts of this clonotype. This rearrangement joins TRBV27 to TRBJ2-5, with a possible D match to TRBD1 (6 bases). Germline values: CDR1 MNHEY, CDR2 SMNVEV (reference sequence). This CDR3 is built from 12 residues. The germline V and J ends were trimmed by 5 bases and 11 bases, with 15 bases remaining between them. The CDR3 bases are TGTGCCAGCAGTACCCAGGGGAATGAGCAGTACTTC. This codes for CASSTQGNEQYF.

This clonotype was recorded at least ten times. This chain joins TRBV5-1 and TRBJ1-5; D unresolved. This CDR3 is built from 13 residues. Per germline, CDR1 SGHRS and CDR2 YFSETQ. V dropped 3 bases and J dropped 7 bases, with 11 bases sitting between them. For the CDR3, the DNA is TGCGCCAGCAGCTCGGACCTAGGCCAGCCCCAGCATTTT. The encoded protein is CASSSDLGQPQHF.

This clonotype was seen a few times. Given a much more abundant clone one base away, this may be a read error. The rearrangement uses TRBV28 and TRBJ2-5; 7 bases align to TRBD1. Per the germline V gene, CDR1 is MDHEN and CDR2 is SYDVKM. J gave up 1 base and V 6 bases, and 5 bases lay outside the gene matches. The length of the CDR3 is 14 residues. The CDR3 coding sequence is TGTGCCAGCAGGGGGACAGTGTGCCAAGAGACCCAGTACTTC. Encoded protein: CASRGTVCQETQYF.

On this clonotype itself: This may be a read error: a much more frequent sequence differs by one nucleotide. The chain has TRBV6-4 and TRBJ2-5; D is ambiguous. This CDR3 has 15 residues. V gave up 11 bases and J gave up 9 bases, with 28 bases separating them. The V gene's germline CDR1 is MRHNA and CDR2 SNTAGT. CDR3 protein: CAGKPRAVPFLPQYF. CDR3 DNA sequence: TGTGCCGGCAAGCCCCGAGCAGTCCCCTTTCTGCCCCAGTACTTC.

The chain has TRBV25-1 and TRBJ2-4, with D tentatively TRBD1 (6 bases). Germline-derived CDR1 and CDR2 are MGHDK and SYGVNS. This CDR3 is built from 15 residues. The germline V and J ends were trimmed by 3 bases and 7 bases, with 16 bases remaining between them. The CDR3 loop reads CASSDTSAGDNIQYF. As DNA, the CDR3 is TGTGCCAGCAGTGATACGTCGGCAGGGGATAACATTCAGTACTTC. The full variable domain, its missing parts supplied by reference TRBV25-1 and TRBJ2-4, is EADIYQTPRYLVIGTGKKITLECSQTMGHDKMYWYQQDPGMELHLIHYSYGVNSTEKGDLSSESTVSRIRTEHFPLTLESARPSHTSQYLCASSDTSAGDNIQYFGAGTRLSVL.

This clonotype showed up just a few times. A much larger clonotype is one base distant, so this may be a read error. This chain connects TRBV5-4 to TRBJ2-1; D uncertain. The CDR3 covers 11 residues. Between the trimmed V and J ends, which lost 2 bases and 13 bases, there was a span of 10 bases. Germline V CDR1 and CDR2: SGHNT, YYREEE (reference sequence). The CDR3 coding sequence is TGTGCCAGCAGCTTTGAAGAGACCCAGTTCTTC. It yields the protein CASSFEETQFF.

J is TRBJ2-3 and V is TRBV20-1, with 7 bases identical to TRBD2. Germline CDR1 and CDR2: DFQATT and SNEGSKA (reference sequence). Unmatched junction bases numbered 5, after V lost 1 base and J lost 1 base. The CDR3 sequence is 15 residues long. Written as DNA, the CDR3 is TGCAGTGCTAGAGTCAGCGGGACCGGCACAGATACGCAGTATTTT. Residues: CSARVSGTGTDTQYF.

The gene calls are TRBV5-6 and TRBJ1-2, with 9 bases identical to TRBD1. Germline V gene sequence: CDR1 SGHDT, CDR2 YYEEEE. This CDR3 contains 16 residues. Trimming took 2 bases from V and 1 from J; bases not matched to a gene: 6. Here the CDR3 reads CASSFWDRAINYGYTF. For the CDR3, the DNA is TGTGCCAGCAGCTTTTGGGACAGGGCGATTAACTATGGCTACACCTTC.